The 3 T cell receptor beta chains below all came from one sample that was sequenced in a study of shared clonotypes between healthy human individuals. Assay used: immunoSEQ multiplex PCR; TCRdb lists only in-frame clones, some missing. This table holds more than 2 million clones, roughly 95% found once. Sequenced sample: naive CD4+ T cells sorted from blood. The subset was: CD45RA+ positively selected. The receptor set was obtained from a man aged 18-30 years in good health.

On this clone: At the DNA level, this CDR3 is encoded by other sequences in the same sample as well. V usage is TRBV18 and J usage is TRBJ2-5; no reliable D call. Between the trimmed V and J ends, which lost 2 bases and 5 bases, there was a span of 6 bases. Germline CDR1 reads KGHSH; CDR2 reads LQKENI. This CDR3 comprises 12 residues. CDR3 nucleotide sequence: TGTGCCAGCTCACCATCGGTCGAGACCCAGTACTTC. Protein: CASSPSVETQYF.

V gene TRBV5-1 combines with J gene TRBJ2-1, with 14 bases matching TRBD2. The V segment lost 3 bases and the J segment 8 bases; nucleotides outside the gene matches: 7. CDR1 and CDR2 (germline): SGHRS, YFSETQ. The CDR3 is 16 residues long. The CDR3 bases are TGCGCCAGCAGCTCGAGGGGACTAGCGGGAGACTATGAGCAGTTCTTC. Translating it yields CASSSRGLAGDYEQFF.

J is TRBJ1-1 and V is TRBV2; TRBD1 is a possible D gene (6 bases). This CDR3 has 11 amino acids. From germline, CDR1 is SNHLY and CDR2 FYNNEI. The V end lost 11 bases, the J end lost 6 bases, and 13 bases lay between the germline ends. CDR3 nucleotides: TGTGCCTCCAAGGGGGACCCTGAAGCTTTCTTT. Translated, it gives CASKGDPEAFF.